The text below deals with one TCR beta chain. Its target is unknown. The method was immunoSEQ multiplex PCR; TCRdb's version includes in-frame clones alone and lacks a portion of them. The sample gives almost 30,000 clones, about nine tenths of which show up once; about 3.5% is in the top ten. The sample is drawn from a study of a mutant IDH1 vaccine in newly diagnosed glioma. Noted time point: week 5, during vaccination. Alongside topical imiquimod, each dose of vaccine comprised 300 ug of mutant IDH1 20-mer peptide. Sequencing was performed on peripheral blood mononuclear cells (PBMCs), taken from a glioma patient whose treatment included an IDH1 peptide vaccine. The receptor's source is a woman between 35 and 50 years old with glioma. Some clones in this sample may be carry-over from other donors' samples.

CDR3 bases: TGTGCCAGCAGCCGGGCCTTTAGCTCCTACGAGCAGTACTTC. Translated: CASSRAFSSYEQYF. The V gene is TRBV28, the J gene TRBJ2-7; D is ambiguous. The CDR3 is made up of 14 amino acids. Germline lookup yields CDR1 MDHEN and CDR2 SYDVKM. Between the trimmed V and J ends, which lost 6 bases and 0 bases, there was a span of 12 bases.